The 18 T cell receptor beta chains reported below all come from one sample, sequenced in a study of blood T cell repertoires in COVID-19. The data were produced by immunoSEQ multiplex PCR, yet TCRdb's version contains in-frame clones alone and is incomplete. The top ten clones hold about 2.9% of a sample with a few hundred thousand clones, 88% of them seen once. The sample taken for sequencing was PBMCs or T cells enriched from blood (not recorded which). All receptors come from a woman aged 40 to 55 who had been exposed to COVID-19.

The chain is built from TRBV24-1 and TRBJ2-1, with TRBD2 identical over 15 bases. After removal of 4 bases from V and 7 bases from J, the junction contained 7 bases not matched to a gene. CDR3 size: 17 residues. In germline, CDR1 is KGHDR, CDR2 SFDVKD. The CDR3 nucleotides are TGTGCCACCAGTGACTTTGGACTAGCGGGAGGGCTAAATGAGCAGTTCTTC. Translation gives CATSDFGLAGGLNEQFF.

The chain couples TRBV4-2 to TRBJ2-7; D not resolved. CDR1 and CDR2 (germline): LGHNA, YNFKEQ. V lost 0 bases and J 5 bases, leaving 14 bases between the germline ends. This CDR3 is built from 15 residues. The CDR3 nucleotides read TGTGCCAGCAGCCAAGATTCAGGTACTGAAGACGAGCAGTACTTC. Protein sequence: CASSQDSGTEDEQYF.

CDR3 sequence: CASSLAPGASTTDTQYF. The CDR3 region has the DNA TGTGCCAGCAGCTTAGCGCCTGGGGCGTCCACTACAGATACGCAGTATTTT. The chain recombines TRBV7-8 with TRBJ2-3; D perhaps matches TRBD1 (5 bases). With 0 bases removed from V and 3 bases from J, the gap between germline ends came to 16 bases. In germline, CDR1 is SGHVS, CDR2 FQNEAQ. This CDR3 region has 17 residues.

This chain's CDR3 is CASSRRGTSGEFTDTQYF. The CDR3 DNA follows: TGCGCCAGCAGCCGGCGCGGGACTAGCGGGGAATTCACAGATACGCAGTATTTT. The rearrangement links TRBV4-3 to TRBJ2-3, with 13 bases lining up with TRBD2. This CDR3 contains 18 residues. Germline values: CDR1 LGHNA, CDR2 YSLEER. V dropped 4 bases and J dropped 2; count of bases not matched to a gene: 9.

The chain carries TRBV3-1 (or the pseudogene TRBV3-2) and TRBJ2-3, with D perhaps matching TRBD2 (5 bases). V was shortened by 0 bases and J by 1 base, with 11 bases between the two germline ends. Germline V lookup: CDR1 LGHDT, CDR2 YNNKEL (reference sequence). CDR3 size: 16 residues. The CDR3: CASSQDGREGTDTQYF. Here the CDR3 DNA reads TGTGCCAGCAGCCAAGACGGCCGGGAAGGCACAGATACGCAGTATTTT.

V is TRBV9 and J is TRBJ1-2; D is possibly TRBD1 (5 bases). The V end was cut by 7 bases, the J end by 8 bases, with 18 bases between. Germline CDR1 is SGDLS and CDR2 is YYNGEE. CDR3 length: 13 residues. CDR3 region: CASQTSGHRGYTF. In DNA form, the CDR3 reads TGTGCCAGCCAGACCTCAGGGCACAGGGGCTACACCTTC.

The chain carries TRBV5-1 and TRBJ2-7; no clear D. Germline V CDR1 and CDR2: SGHRS, YFSETQ. The CDR3 has 15 residues. Trimming pared 6 bases from V and 1 base from J, leaving 17 bases between. CDR3 region: CASNPGHLGSYEQYF. CDR3 sequence (DNA): TGCGCCAGCAACCCCGGTCACCTCGGGTCCTACGAGCAGTACTTC.

The chain combines TRBV9 with TRBJ1-2; D is possibly TRBD1 (6 bases). Germline V lookup: CDR1 SGDLS, CDR2 YYNGEE. The CDR3 contains 15 residues. V lost 0 bases and J 2 bases, leaving 11 bases between the germline ends. For the CDR3, the DNA is TGTGCCAGCAGCGTAGCCATTACAGGGAACTATGGCTACACCTTC. This encodes CASSVAITGNYGYTF. Full variable domain (rest looked up from reference TRBV9 and TRBJ1-2): DSGVTQTPKHLITATGQRVTLRCSPRSGDLSVYWYQQSLDQGLQFLIQYYNGEERAKGNILERFSAQQFPDLHSELNLSSLELGDSALYFCASSVAITGNYGYTFGSGTRLTVV.

This clone was counted only a few times. The genes are TRBV7-9 and TRBJ2-7; D gene unclear. The CDR3 spans 12 residues. Germline values: CDR1 SEHNR, CDR2 FQNEAQ (reference sequence). With 2 bases removed from V and 5 bases from J, the gap between germline ends came to 7 bases. CDR3 protein: CASSLTGDEQYF. DNA for the CDR3: TGTGCCAGCAGCTTAACCGGTGACGAGCAGTACTTC.

This rearrangement joins TRBV10-3 to TRBJ2-2; 8 bases agree with TRBD1. From germline, CDR1 is ENHRY and CDR2 SYGVKD. This CDR3 comprises 16 residues. The V gene end was trimmed by 4 bases and the J gene end by 4 bases; junction bases not matched to a gene: 8. Here the CDR3 reads CAISVWQGARTGELFF. In DNA form, the CDR3 reads TGTGCCATCAGTGTTTGGCAGGGGGCACGCACCGGGGAGCTGTTTTTT.

The CDR3 coding sequence is TGTGCCAGCAGCCGAGAGGTACGTGGGGGCTACACCTTC. It codes for CASSREVRGGYTF. The chain carries TRBV27 and TRBJ1-2; D unclear. V dropped 6 bases and J dropped 8 bases, with 16 bases sitting between them. Germline values: CDR1 MNHEY, CDR2 SMNVEV (reference sequence). The CDR3 totals 13 residues.

V and J are TRBV2 and TRBJ1-3; D remains unclear. The CDR3 spans 14 residues. The ends were cut back, 2 bases at V and 0 bases at J, with 5 bases in the middle. Germline V gene data show CDR1 as SNHLY and CDR2 as FYNNEI. CDR3 coding DNA: TGTGCCAGCAGTGAATCCATCTCTGGAAACACCATATATTTT. Protein product: CASSESISGNTIYF. Drawing the rest from reference TRBV2 and TRBJ1-3, the complete variable domain is EPEVTQTPSHQVTQMGQEVILRCVPISNHLYFYWYRQILGQKVEFLVSFYNNEISEKSEIFDDQFSVERPDGSNFTLKIRSTKLEDSAMYFCASSESISGNTIYFGEGSWLTVV.

This chain uses TRBV7-2 with TRBJ1-2; 8 bases agree with TRBD1. The germline V gene has CDR1 SGHTA and CDR2 FQGNSA. CDR3 size: 14 residues. Trimming cost V 4 bases and J 8 bases; bases outside gene matches: 9. The CDR3 DNA follows: TGTGCCAGCAGCTCCCTAACGGGACAGGCCGGCTACACCTTC. Protein: CASSSLTGQAGYTF.

The rearrangement links TRBV30 to TRBJ1-2, with 10 bases aligning to TRBD1. CDR1 is GTSNPN and CDR2 is SVGIG in the germline V gene (reference sequence). Trimming removed 2 bases from V and 5 bases from J; junction bases left unmatched: 8. The CDR3 consists of 15 residues. CDR3 DNA: TGTGCCTGGAGTAAGGGGGGACAGGGGATGTATGGCTACACCTTC. Protein sequence: CAWSKGGQGMYGYTF.

This clone was counted a single time. The chain couples TRBV5-1 to TRBJ2-1, with 8 nucleotides matching TRBD1. The germline gives CDR1 SGHRS, CDR2 YFSETQ. V lost 0 bases and J lost 4; bases outside the gene matches: 3. The CDR3 is 15 amino acids. This chain's CDR3 is CASSLGTGSYNEQFF. CDR3 nucleotides: TGCGCCAGCAGCTTGGGGACAGGGAGTTACAATGAGCAGTTCTTC.

About this clone itself: The same CDR3 arises from other DNA sequences in this sample as well. Written as DNA, the CDR3 is TGTGCCAGCTCACCCCCCGGACAGGGATACAATGAGCAGTTCTTC. Translated, it gives CASSPPGQGYNEQFF. The rearrangement uses TRBV18 and TRBJ2-1; 8 nucleotides line up with TRBD1. In germline, CDR1 is KGHSH, CDR2 LQKENI. This CDR3 is built from 15 residues. The trim removed 3 bases at V and 4 bases at J, leaving 5 bases unmatched.

The chain's CDR3 is CASSLLQGELFF. The CDR3 region has the DNA TGTGCCAGCAGCCTTTTACAGGGAGAACTGTTTTTT. The genes are TRBV2 and TRBJ1-4; perhaps TRBD1 as D (6 bases). V shed 6 bases and J shed 12 bases, with 14 bases lying between them. The CDR3 runs to 12 residues. CDR1 is SNHLY and CDR2 is FYNNEI in the germline V gene.

The chain is built from TRBV29-1 and TRBJ1-3; D might be TRBD1 (5 bases). This CDR3 has 16 amino acids. The V and J ends lost 5 bases and 0 bases respectively, with 17 bases between them. CDR1 and CDR2 from the germline V gene are SQVTM and ANQGSEA. The CDR3 bases are TGCAGCGTTACAAACCCGGGACTAACCTCTGGAAACACCATATATTTT. It yields the protein CSVTNPGLTSGNTIYF.